This TCR beta chain was documented in a study of response to subunit inactivated influenza vaccine. A few counts support this clonotype. Its antigen remains unidentified. CDR3 size: 14 residues. V was shortened by 4 bases and J by 7 bases, with 14 bases between the two germline ends. Germline V gives CDR1 SNHLY, CDR2 FYNNEI. One entry per CDR3 protein results from TCRdb running MiXCR on the RT-PCR reads. The sample holds around 650,000 distinct CDR3 sequences, around 14% seen once. Whole-study results and caveats: A suggestion made by the authors is that each seasonal influenza vaccination recruits few new T cells.

This sample comprised PBMCs from blood, obtained approximately 13 days after vaccination. The rearrangement uses TRBV2 and TRBJ2-1; TRBD2 might be the D (6 bases). The receptor comes from a man aged 45-60 years who received an inactivated influenza vaccine. The DNA for the CDR3 is TGTGCCAGCAGTGTAAGGAGGGCGGGGAATGAGCAGTTCTTC. Encoded protein: CASSVRRAGNEQFF.